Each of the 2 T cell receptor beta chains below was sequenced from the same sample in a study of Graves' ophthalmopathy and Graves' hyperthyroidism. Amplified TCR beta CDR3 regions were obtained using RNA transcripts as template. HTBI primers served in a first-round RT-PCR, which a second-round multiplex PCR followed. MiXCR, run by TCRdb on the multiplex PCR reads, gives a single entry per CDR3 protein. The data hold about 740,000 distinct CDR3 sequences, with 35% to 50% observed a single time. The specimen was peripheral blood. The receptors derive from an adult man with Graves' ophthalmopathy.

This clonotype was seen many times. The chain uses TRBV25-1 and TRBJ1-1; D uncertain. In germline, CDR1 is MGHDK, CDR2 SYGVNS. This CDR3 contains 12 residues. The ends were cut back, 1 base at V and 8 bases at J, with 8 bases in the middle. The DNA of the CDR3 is TGTGCCAGCAGTGAATCCCCCGGAGAAGCTTTCTTT. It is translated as CASSESPGEAFF. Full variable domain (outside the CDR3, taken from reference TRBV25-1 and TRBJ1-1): EADIYQTPRYLVIGTGKKITLECSQTMGHDKMYWYQQDPGMELHLIHYSYGVNSTEKGDLSSESTVSRIRTEHFPLTLESARPSHTSQYLCASSESPGEAFFGQGTRLTVV.

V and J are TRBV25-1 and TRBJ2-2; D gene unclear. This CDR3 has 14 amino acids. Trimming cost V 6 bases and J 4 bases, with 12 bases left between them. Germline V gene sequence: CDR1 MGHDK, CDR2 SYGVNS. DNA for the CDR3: TGTGCCAGCAGCGAAGGATCGGGCACCGGGGAGCTGTTTTTT. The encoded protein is CASSEGSGTGELFF. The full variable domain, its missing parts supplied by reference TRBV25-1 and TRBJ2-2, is EADIYQTPRYLVIGTGKKITLECSQTMGHDKMYWYQQDPGMELHLIHYSYGVNSTEKGDLSSESTVSRIRTEHFPLTLESARPSHTSQYLCASSEGSGTGELFFGEGSRLTVL.